This TCR beta chain comes out of a study of T cells in Graves' hyperthyroidism and ophthalmopathy. This CDR3 is built from 16 residues. The V gene lost 1 base and the J gene lost 4 bases, with 14 bases spanning the gap. Germline V CDR1 and CDR2: MNHNS, SASEGT. The CDR3 regions of TCR beta were amplified from RNA transcripts. The TCR CDR3 first-round RT-PCR relied on the HTBI primer set. One entry per CDR3 protein, called by TCRdb with MiXCR from the multiplex PCR reads. The sample lists over 300,000 distinct CDR3 sequences, approximately 14% occurring once. This clonotype was counted at least ten times.

This TCR was recovered from a woman aged 40 to 50 with Graves' ophthalmopathy. The sequenced material came from blood. This chain links TRBV6-1 with TRBJ1-5, with D unresolved. Here the CDR3 DNA reads TGTGCCAGCAGTGAAGACAGTTTGTCCCCAAATCAGCCCCAGCATTTT. Protein: CASSEDSLSPNQPQHF.